This note documents a single T cell receptor beta chain sequence. Its antigen is as yet unknown. The CDR3 is 12 amino acids. The V end lost 5 bases, the J end lost 0 bases, and 2 bases lay between the germline ends. The germline CDR1 and CDR2 sequences are MDHEN and SYDVKM. These data belong to a study of CD8 T cell repertoires and HIV-1 epitope variants. The overall study: Controls were a CMV, EBV and flu pool, Ebola AY9, and no peptide. T cells were cultured for less than eleven days with cytokines added on days 3 and 7.

Some clones are missing from TCRdb's copy, which holds only in-frame ones; the method was immunoSEQ multiplex PCR. Altogether under 6,000 clones are present, around 66% being singletons, with the ten largest covering 40% to 55%. The source material was cultured CD8+ T cells derived from PBMCs. The V and J genes are TRBV28 and TRBJ1-5, with D unresolved. This TCR derives from a male donor with HIV. The CDR3 DNA follows: TGTGCCAGCAGTATTAGCAATCAGCCCCAGCATTTT. It yields the protein CASSISNQPQHF. The full variable domain, in which reference TRBV28 and TRBJ1-5 provide the parts outside the CDR3, is DVKVTQSSRYLVKRTGEKVFLECVQDMDHENMFWYRQDPGLGLRLIYFSYDVKMKEKGDIPEGYSVSREKKERFSLILESASTNQTSMYLCASSISNQPQHFGDGTRLSIL.